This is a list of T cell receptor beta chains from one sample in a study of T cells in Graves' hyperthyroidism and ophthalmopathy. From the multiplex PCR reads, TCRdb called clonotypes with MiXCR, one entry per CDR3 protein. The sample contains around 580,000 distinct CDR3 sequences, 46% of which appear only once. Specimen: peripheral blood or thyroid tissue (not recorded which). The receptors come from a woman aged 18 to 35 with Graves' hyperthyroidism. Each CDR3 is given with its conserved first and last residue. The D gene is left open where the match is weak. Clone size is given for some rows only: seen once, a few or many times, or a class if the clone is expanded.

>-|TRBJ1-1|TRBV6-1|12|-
TGTGCCAGCAGTTACCCCCAGGCCGGGGCTTTCTTT
CASSYPQAGAFF
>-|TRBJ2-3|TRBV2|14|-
TGTGCCAGCTGTCGGCGGGCTAGCACAGATACGCAGTATTTT
CASCRRASTDTQYF
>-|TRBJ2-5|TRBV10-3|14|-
TGTGCCATCAGTCAAGACGGGAGAGGTGAGACCCAGTACTTC
CAISQDGRGETQYF
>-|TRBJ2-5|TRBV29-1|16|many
TGCAGCGTTCGGACCTCCGGGACTGAGGATGAGGGGACCCAGTACTTC
CSVRTSGTEDEGTQYF
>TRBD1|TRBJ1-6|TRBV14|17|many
TGTGCCAGCAGGACAGGGGGGTTCCCTTCGGAAAATTCACCCCTCCACTTT
CASRTGGFPSENSPLHF
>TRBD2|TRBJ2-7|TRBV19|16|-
TGTGCCAGTAGTATAAGGACTAGCGGGAGGGCTTACGAGCAGTACTTC
CASSIRTSGRAYEQYF
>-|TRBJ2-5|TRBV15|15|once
TGTGCCACCAGCAGAACGACCCAGGGTAGTCAGCCCCAGTACTTC
CATSRTTQGSQPQYF
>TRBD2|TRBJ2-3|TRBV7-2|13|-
TGTGCCAGCAGCCCCACGGGGGGGGATACGCAGTATTTT
CASSPTGGDTQYF
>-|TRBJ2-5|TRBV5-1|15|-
TGCGCCAGCAGATCCGTTCTGGGAAACCAAGAGACCCAGTACTTC
CASRSVLGNQETQYF
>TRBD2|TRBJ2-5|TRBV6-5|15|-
TGTGCCAGCAGTTCTAGCGGGTCTGAGGGAGAGACCCAGTACTTC
CASSSSGSEGETQYF
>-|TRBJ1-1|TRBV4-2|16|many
TGTGCCAGCAGCCAAGATATAGAAGGGGAAAACACTGAAGCTTTCTTT
CASSQDIEGENTEAFF
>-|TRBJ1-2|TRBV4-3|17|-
TGCGCCAGTAAAGCCGATCTCGCAGGGGTCTCCTGGGGCGGCTACACCTTC
CASKADLAGVSWGGYTF
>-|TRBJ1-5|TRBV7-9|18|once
TGTGCCAGCAGCCTCCGGGACGGGGGTCAGGTCAGGGGTCAGCCCCAGCATTTT
CASSLRDGGQVRGQPQHF
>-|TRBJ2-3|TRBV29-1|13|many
TGCAGCGTTATGGCGGATAGCACAGATACGCAGTATTTT
CSVMADSTDTQYF
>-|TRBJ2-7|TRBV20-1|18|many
TGCAGTGCTAGTTTACGGGGGGCCAGCTCAAAGAGGAACTACGAGCAGTACTTC
CSASLRGASSKRNYEQYF
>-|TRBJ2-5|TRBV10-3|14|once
TGTGCCATCAGTGCCACGGGAGCCGGGGAGACCCAGTACTTC
CAISATGAGETQYF
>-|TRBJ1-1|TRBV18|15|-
TGTGCCAGCTCGGACCTGTTTCTAAAGAACACTGAAGCTTTCTTT
CASSDLFLKNTEAFF
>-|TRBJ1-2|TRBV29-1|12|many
TGCAGCGTTTCGGCAGGGGCGCATGGCTACACCTTC
CSVSAGAHGYTF
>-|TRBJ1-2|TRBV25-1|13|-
TGTGCCAGCAGTGAATTTCGGGTACGGGGCTACACCTTC
CASSEFRVRGYTF
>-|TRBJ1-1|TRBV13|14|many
TGTGCCAGCAGCTTACGGGACTTGAACACTGAAGCTTTCTTT
CASSLRDLNTEAFF
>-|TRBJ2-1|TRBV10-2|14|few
TGCGCCAGCGAGGGGGGGGAGGGGAACAATGAGCAGTTCTTC
CASEGGEGNNEQFF
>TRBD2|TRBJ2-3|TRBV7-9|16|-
TGTGCCAGCAGCTTACGGCCGGGAGGAGAAACAGATACGCAGTATTTT
CASSLRPGGETDTQYF
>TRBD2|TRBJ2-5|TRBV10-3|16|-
TGTGCCATCAGTGGGAGACTAGCGGGAGGGCAAGAGACCCAGTACTTC
CAISGRLAGGQETQYF
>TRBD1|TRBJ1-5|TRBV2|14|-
TGTGCCAGCACCTTCAAAAGGGGGCAACAGCCCCAGCATTTT
CASTFKRGQQPQHF
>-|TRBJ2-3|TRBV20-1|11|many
TGCAGTGCTACCGACCGCGACCGGCAGTATTTT
CSATDRDRQYF
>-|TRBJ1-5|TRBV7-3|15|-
TGTGCCAGCAGCCTAGCGGGAGTTAGTGAGCAGCCCCAGCATTTT
CASSLAGVSEQPQHF
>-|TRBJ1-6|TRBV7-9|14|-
TGTGCCAGCAGCTTAGCGGACAGTTTGTCACCCCTCCACTTT
CASSLADSLSPLHF
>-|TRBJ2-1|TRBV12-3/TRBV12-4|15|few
TGTGCCAGCAGTCCCAGAACATCTGGGTACAATGAGCAGTTCTTC
CASSPRTSGYNEQFF
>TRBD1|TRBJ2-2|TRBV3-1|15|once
TGTGCCAGCAGCCAAAAGGGGGCCTTCGCCGGGGAGCTGTTTTTT
CASSQKGAFAGELFF